This T cell receptor beta chain emerged from a study of OX40 agonist ivuxolimab in advanced cancers. About the research overall: Patients with prior anti-PD-1, anti-PD-L1 or anti-CTLA-4 therapy were eligible; less than 50% had some.

Deletions cut 3 bases from V and 0 bases from J, with 12 bases between. From germline, CDR1 is MRHNA and CDR2 SNTAGT. The CDR3 covers 16 residues. Sampling times: baseline, cycle 4 day 1, cycle 7 day 1. Here immunoSEQ multiplex PCR was the method, and the copy in TCRdb shows in-frame clones only, minus some. The profile covers about 37,000 clones, with around 83% appearing a single time and about 20% taken by the ten largest. The genes are TRBV6-4 and TRBJ2-1, with TRBD2 as a possible D gene (5 bases). This TCR was recovered from an adult with an advanced solid tumor such as melanoma, head and neck, liver or kidney cancer. Sequences were derived from CD4+ or CD8+ T cells sorted from blood, sampled in a trial of the OX40 agonist ivuxolimab. In DNA, the CDR3 is TGTGCCAGCAGTGAGGATCACGGGATCTCCTACAATGAGCAGTTCTTC. Translation: CASSEDHGISYNEQFF.